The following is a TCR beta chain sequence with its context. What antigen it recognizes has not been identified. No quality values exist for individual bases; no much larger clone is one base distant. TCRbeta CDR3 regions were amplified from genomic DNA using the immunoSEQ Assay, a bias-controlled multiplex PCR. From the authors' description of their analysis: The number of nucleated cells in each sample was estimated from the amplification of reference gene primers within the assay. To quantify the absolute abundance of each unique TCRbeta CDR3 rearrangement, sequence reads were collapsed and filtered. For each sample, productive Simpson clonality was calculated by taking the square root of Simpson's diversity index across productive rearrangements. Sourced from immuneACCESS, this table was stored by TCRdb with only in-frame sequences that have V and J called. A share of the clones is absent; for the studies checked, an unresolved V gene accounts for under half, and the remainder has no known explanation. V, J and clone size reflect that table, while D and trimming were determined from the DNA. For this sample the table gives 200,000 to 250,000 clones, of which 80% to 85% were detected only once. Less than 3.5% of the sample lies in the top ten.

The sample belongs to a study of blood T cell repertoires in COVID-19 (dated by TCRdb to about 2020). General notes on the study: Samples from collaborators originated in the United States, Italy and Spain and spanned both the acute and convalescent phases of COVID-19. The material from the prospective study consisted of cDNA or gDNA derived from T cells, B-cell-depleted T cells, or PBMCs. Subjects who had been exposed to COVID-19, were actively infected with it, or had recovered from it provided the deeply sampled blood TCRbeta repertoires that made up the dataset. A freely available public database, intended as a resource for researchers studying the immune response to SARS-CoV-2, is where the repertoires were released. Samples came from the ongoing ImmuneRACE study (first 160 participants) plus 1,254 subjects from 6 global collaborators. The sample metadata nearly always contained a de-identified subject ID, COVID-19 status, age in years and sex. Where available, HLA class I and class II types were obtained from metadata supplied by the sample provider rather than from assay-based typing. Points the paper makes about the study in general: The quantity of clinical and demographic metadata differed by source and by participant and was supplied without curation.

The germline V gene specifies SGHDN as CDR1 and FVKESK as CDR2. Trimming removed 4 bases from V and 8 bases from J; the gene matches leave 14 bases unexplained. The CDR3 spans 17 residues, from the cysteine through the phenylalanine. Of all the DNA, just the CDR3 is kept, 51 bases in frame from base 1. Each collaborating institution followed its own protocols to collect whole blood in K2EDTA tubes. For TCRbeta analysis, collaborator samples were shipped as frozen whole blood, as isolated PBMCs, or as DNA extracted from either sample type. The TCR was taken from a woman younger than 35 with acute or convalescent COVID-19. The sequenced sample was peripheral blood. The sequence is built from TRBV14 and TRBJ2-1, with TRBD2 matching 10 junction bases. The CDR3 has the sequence CASSLYRASGSVDEQFF. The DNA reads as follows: TGTGCCAGCAGCCTCTATCGCGCTAGCGGGAGTGTGGATGAGCAGTTCTTC.